This TCR beta chain was captured in a study of spatial heterogeneity in lung cancer. Study background: There were, on average, more than 9.5 raw-read appearances for each unique TCR and UMI combination.

TCRdb re-analysed the 5' RACE reads in MiXCR, keeping a single row per CDR3 protein. In the table there are 40,000 to 45,000 distinct CDR3 sequences, 6.5% to 8% of which are singletons. J was trimmed by 0 bases and V by 1 base; bases with no gene match: 7. Germline assignment: CDR1 SGHRS and CDR2 YFSETQ. The CDR3 has 19 residues. This clonotype has ten or more counts. This sample's time point: sample taken at primary tumor resection. The sequenced material consisted of unsorted whole RNA from tumor, nontumor lung or frozen PBMC. This sequence joins TRBV5-1 and TRBJ2-1; TRBD2 agrees at 13 bases. This TCR derives from a female donor with early-stage non-small cell lung cancer. The sample in question was PBMCs, obtained at surgery. The CDR3 DNA reads as TGCGCCAGCAGCTTGTCTGGACTAGCGGGGGTGAGCTCCTACAATGAGCAGTTCTTC. It is translated as CASSLSGLAGVSSYNEQFF.